This passage covers 8 T cell receptor beta chains from one sample sequenced in a study of T cell responses to AZD1222 COVID-19 vaccine. Assay: immunoSEQ multiplex PCR; the TCRdb copy retains only in-frame clones and omits some. The table records over 90,000 clones, roughly 83% of them present only once. The input for sequencing was peripheral blood, taken on day 0 of AZD1222 vaccination. The receptors were gathered from an adult in good health.

J is TRBJ2-7 and V is TRBV6-1; D remains ambiguous. Germline loops: CDR1 MNHNS, CDR2 SASEGT. CDR3 length: 16 amino acids. V lost 3 bases, J lost 3 bases, and 18 bases lay in between. DNA of the CDR3: TGTGCCAGCAGTGATGTCGGTTGGTACAGTAACTACGAGCAGTACGTC. This translates into CASSDVGWYSNYEQYV.

The V gene is TRBV2, the J gene TRBJ2-7, with a possible D match to TRBD1 (6 bases). The germline V and J ends were trimmed by 2 bases and 4 bases, with 12 bases remaining between them. There are 14 residues in the CDR3. CDR1 SNHLY and CDR2 FYNNEI come from the germline V gene. CDR3 coding DNA: TGTGCCAGCAGTGAACAGGGGTTACTTTACGAGCAGTACTTC. Translated, it gives CASSEQGLLYEQYF.

The chain employs TRBV9 and TRBJ1-6; D not resolved. Germline V lookup: CDR1 SGDLS, CDR2 YYNGEE. V lost 1 base and J lost 6, with 5 bases in between. There are 13 residues in the CDR3. This chain's CDR3 is CASSVSSNSPLHF. DNA of the CDR3: TGTGCCAGCAGCGTATCGAGTAATTCACCCCTCCACTTT.

The chain has TRBV28 and TRBJ1-2; D is ambiguous. The CDR3 totals 11 residues. The germline V gene encodes CDR1 MDHEN and CDR2 SYDVKM. Trimming left V 6 bases short and J 6 bases short, with 8 bases between. CDR3: CASSLPHGYTF. CDR3 in DNA: TGTGCCAGCAGCCTCCCCCATGGCTACACCTTC.

This clone was detected only once. The chain links TRBV14 to TRBJ1-6; D call uncertain. The CDR3 extends over 13 amino acids. The V and J ends lost 2 bases and 9 bases respectively, with 8 bases between them. CDR1 SGHDN and CDR2 FVKESK come from the germline V gene. CDR3 region: CASSQRFGSPLHF. DNA of the CDR3: TGTGCCAGCAGCCAAAGGTTCGGTTCACCCCTCCACTTT.

This chain uses TRBV5-6 with TRBJ2-5; the D is unclear. V dropped 5 bases and J dropped 9 bases, with 23 bases sitting between them. Germline V gene lookup returns CDR1 SGHDT and CDR2 YYEEEE. The CDR3 covers 15 residues. The CDR3 loop reads CASSPTGPKGGAQYF. The CDR3, as DNA: TGTGCCAGCAGTCCAACCGGGCCAAAGGGTGGTGCCCAGTACTTC.

The chain recombines TRBV28 with TRBJ1-2; D is unresolved. The germline V gene encodes CDR1 MDHEN and CDR2 SYDVKM. The CDR3 consists of 13 residues. V lost 7 bases and J lost 5, with 14 bases in between. CDR3 region: CASKKAGRYGYTF. The CDR3 nucleotides read TGTGCCAGCAAAAAAGCGGGGAGATATGGCTACACCTTC.

The V call is TRBV11-3, the J call TRBJ1-2; maybe TRBD1 (5 bases). Trimming removed 5 bases from V and 3 bases from J, with 22 bases in between. CDR1 is SGHNT and CDR2 is YENEEA in the germline V gene. There are 17 residues in the CDR3. The CDR3 coding sequence is TGTGCCAGCAGCCCCAGCAAAGAACGGGGCTTTTACTATGGCTACACCTTC. Amino acids: CASSPSKERGFYYGYTF. Filled out from reference TRBV11-3 and TRBJ1-2, the complete variable domain reads EAGVVQSPRYKIIEKKQPVAFWCNPISGHNTLYWYLQNLGQGPELLIRYENEEAVDDSQLPKDRFSAERLKGVDSTLKIQPAELGDSAVYLCASSPSKERGFYYGYTFGSGTRLTVV.